This TCR beta chain derives from a study of glioma-infiltrating T cells. V lost 3 bases to trimming and J lost 3 bases, with 12 bases between them. Germline V gene data show CDR1 as MNHNS and CDR2 as SASEGT. The CDR3 is made up of 14 amino acids. Using RNA template, CDR3s of TCR alpha and beta were amplified with iRepertoire arm-PCR. TCRdb called the multiplex PCR reads again in MiXCR, with one record for every CDR3 protein. The data hold about 140,000 distinct CDR3 sequences, with roughly two fifths observed a single time. Comments on this clonotype: Its matching antigen is unknown.

Findings of the study overall: Non-neoplastic patients had below-expected tissue-blood divergence, while all gliomas exceeded expectation.

This chain uses TRBV6-1 with TRBJ2-7; D assignment may be TRBD1 or TRBD2 (6 bases each). The specimen sequenced was glioma tissue, nonneoplastic brain tissue, or PBMCs (not recorded which). The receptor's source is a human donor with low-grade glioma or glioblastoma, undergoing nonglioma brain surgery, or in good health (not recorded which). In nucleotides, the CDR3 is TGTGCCAGCAGTGAGGGGGGCGCTAGCTACGAGCAGTACTTC. This sequence encodes CASSEGGASYEQYF.